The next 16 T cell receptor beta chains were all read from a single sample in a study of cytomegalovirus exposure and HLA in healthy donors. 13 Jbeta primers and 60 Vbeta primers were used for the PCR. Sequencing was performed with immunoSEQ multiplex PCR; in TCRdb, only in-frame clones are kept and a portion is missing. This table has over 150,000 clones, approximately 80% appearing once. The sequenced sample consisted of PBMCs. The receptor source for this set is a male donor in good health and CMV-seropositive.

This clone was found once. For the CDR3, the DNA is TGTGCCAGTAGTAGATTACAGGGGACTTTCCCCTACGAGCAGTACTTC. This sequence encodes CASSRLQGTFPYEQYF. The rearrangement links TRBV19 to TRBJ2-7; D possibly corresponds to TRBD1 (7 bases). The V end lost 4 bases, the J end lost 2 bases, and 18 bases lay between the germline ends. The CDR3 loop spans 16 amino acids. The V gene's germline CDR1 is LNHDA and CDR2 SQIVND (reference sequence). Using reference TRBV19 and TRBJ2-7 for the parts outside the CDR3, the full variable domain is DGGITQSPKYLFRKEGQNVTLSCEQNLNHDAMYWYRQDPGQGLRLIYYSQIVNDFQKGDIAEGYSVSREKKESFPLTVTSAQKNPTAFYLCASSRLQGTFPYEQYFGPGTRLTVT.

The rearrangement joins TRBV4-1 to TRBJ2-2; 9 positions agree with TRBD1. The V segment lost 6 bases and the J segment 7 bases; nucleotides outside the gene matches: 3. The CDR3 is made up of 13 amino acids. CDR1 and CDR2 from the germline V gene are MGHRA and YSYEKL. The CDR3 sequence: CASSYRGRGELFF. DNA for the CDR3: TGCGCCAGCAGTTACAGGGGGCGCGGGGAGCTGTTTTTT.

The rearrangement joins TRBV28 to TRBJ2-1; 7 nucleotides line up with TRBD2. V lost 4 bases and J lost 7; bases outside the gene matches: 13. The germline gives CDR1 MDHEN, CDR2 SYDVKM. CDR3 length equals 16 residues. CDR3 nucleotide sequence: TGTGCCAGCAGTTCCGGACTAGTGAGTGGGAGAAATGAGCAGTTCTTC. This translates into CASSSGLVSGRNEQFF. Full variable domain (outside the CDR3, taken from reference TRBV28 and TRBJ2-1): DVKVTQSSRYLVKRTGEKVFLECVQDMDHENMFWYRQDPGLGLRLIYFSYDVKMKEKGDIPEGYSVSREKKERFSLILESASTNQTSMYLCASSSGLVSGRNEQFFGPGTRLTVL.

The CDR3 reads CASGYGRQNYGYTF. CDR3 DNA: TGTGCCAGTGGTTATGGGCGACAGAACTATGGCTACACCTTC. This chain uses TRBV19 with TRBJ1-2, with TRBD1 as a possible D gene (5 bases). CDR3 length equals 14 residues. Trimming shortened V by 8 bases and J by 2 bases, and 15 bases separated the two germline ends. In germline, CDR1 is LNHDA, CDR2 SQIVND (reference sequence).

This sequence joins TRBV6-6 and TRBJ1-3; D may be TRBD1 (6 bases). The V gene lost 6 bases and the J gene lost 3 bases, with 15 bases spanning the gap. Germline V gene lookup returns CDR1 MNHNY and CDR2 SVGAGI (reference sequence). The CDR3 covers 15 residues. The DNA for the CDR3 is TGTGCCAGCAGGAGCATACAGGGTGATGGAAACACCATATATTTT. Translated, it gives CASRSIQGDGNTIYF.

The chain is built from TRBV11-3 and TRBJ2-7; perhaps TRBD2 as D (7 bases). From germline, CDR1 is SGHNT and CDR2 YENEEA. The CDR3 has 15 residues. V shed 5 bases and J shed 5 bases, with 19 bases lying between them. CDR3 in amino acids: CASSLRTGGLNEQYF. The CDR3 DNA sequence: TGTGCCAGCAGCCTCCGGACGGGGGGCCTCAACGAGCAGTACTTC.

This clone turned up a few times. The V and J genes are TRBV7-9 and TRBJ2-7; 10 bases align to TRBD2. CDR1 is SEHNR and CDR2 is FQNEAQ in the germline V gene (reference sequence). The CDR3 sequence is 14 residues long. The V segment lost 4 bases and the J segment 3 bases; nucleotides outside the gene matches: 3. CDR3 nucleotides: TGTGCCAGCAGCTCACGGACTAGCGGCTACGAGCAGTACTTC. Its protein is CASSSRTSGYEQYF.

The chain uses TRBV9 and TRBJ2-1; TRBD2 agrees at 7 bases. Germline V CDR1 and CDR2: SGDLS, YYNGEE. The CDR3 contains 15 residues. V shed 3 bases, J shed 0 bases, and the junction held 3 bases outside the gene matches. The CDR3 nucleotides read TGTGCCAGCAGCGAGGGAGGGCTCTCCTACAATGAGCAGTTCTTC. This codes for CASSEGGLSYNEQFF.

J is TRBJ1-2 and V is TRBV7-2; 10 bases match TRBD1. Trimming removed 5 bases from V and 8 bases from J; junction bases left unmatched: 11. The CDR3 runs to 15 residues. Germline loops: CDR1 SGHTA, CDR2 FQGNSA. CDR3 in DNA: TGTGCCAGCAGCACCACCGGGACAGGGGTGGGAGGCTACACCTTC. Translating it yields CASSTTGTGVGGYTF.

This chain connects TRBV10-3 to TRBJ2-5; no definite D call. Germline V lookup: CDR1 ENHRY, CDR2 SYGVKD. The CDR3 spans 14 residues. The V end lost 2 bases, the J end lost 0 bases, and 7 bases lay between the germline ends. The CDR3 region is CAISEGPNQETQYF. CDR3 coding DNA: TGTGCCATCAGTGAGGGGCCAAACCAAGAGACCCAGTACTTC.

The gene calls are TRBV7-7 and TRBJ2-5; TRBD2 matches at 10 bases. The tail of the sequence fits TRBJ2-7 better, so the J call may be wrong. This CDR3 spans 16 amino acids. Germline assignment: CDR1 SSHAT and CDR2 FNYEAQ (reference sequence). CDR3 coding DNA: TGTGCCAGCAGCCCTATAGCGGGGGGCAACTCCTACGAGCAGTACTTC. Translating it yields CASSPIAGGNSYEQYF.

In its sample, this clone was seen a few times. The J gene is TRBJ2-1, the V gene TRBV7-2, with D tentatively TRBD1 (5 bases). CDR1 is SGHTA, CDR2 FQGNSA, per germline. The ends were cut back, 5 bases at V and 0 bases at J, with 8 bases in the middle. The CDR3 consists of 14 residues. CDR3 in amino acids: CASSADSSYNEQFF. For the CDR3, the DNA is TGTGCCAGCAGCGCCGACAGCTCCTACAATGAGCAGTTCTTC.

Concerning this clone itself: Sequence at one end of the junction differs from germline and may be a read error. CDR3 sequence reads: CASSLWGESDKNSQYF. The CDR3 nucleotides are TGTGCCAGCAGTCTTTGGGGGGAGAGTGACAAAAACAGTCAGTACTTC. The chain uses TRBV27 and TRBJ2-4; possible D gene TRBD2, 6 bases. The CDR3 totals 16 residues. The germline V gene encodes CDR1 MNHEY and CDR2 SMNVEV (reference sequence).

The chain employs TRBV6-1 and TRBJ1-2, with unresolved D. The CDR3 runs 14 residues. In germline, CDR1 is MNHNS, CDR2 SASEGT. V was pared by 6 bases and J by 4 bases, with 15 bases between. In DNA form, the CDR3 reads TGTGCCAGCAGGCGGGGAGAAGGGCTCTATGGCTACACCTTC. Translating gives CASRRGEGLYGYTF.

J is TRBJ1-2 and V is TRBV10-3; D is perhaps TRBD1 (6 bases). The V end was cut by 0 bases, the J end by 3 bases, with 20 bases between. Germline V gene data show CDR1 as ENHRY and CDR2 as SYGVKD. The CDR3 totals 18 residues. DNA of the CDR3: TGTGCCATCAGTGAGTCTTCACCCAGGGGAGTCCGCGACTATGGCTACACCTTC. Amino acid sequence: CAISESSPRGVRDYGYTF.

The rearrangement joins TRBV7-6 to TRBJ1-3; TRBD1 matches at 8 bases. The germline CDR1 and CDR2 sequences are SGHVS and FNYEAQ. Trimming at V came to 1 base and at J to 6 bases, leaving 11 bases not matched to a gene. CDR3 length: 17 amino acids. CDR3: CASSLDIPDRAKNTIYF. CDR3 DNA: TGTGCCAGCAGCTTAGATATTCCGGACAGGGCAAAAAACACCATATATTTT.